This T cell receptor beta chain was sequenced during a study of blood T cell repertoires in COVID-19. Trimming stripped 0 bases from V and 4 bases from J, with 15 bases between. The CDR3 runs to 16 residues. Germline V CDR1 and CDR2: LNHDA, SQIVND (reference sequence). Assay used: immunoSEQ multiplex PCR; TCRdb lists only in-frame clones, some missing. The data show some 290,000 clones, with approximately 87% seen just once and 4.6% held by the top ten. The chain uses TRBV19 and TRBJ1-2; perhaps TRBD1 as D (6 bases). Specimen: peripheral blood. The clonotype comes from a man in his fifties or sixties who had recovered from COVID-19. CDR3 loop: CASSIDTGTYSYGYTF. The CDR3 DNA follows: TGTGCCAGTAGTATAGACACCGGGACATACTCCTATGGCTACACCTTC.